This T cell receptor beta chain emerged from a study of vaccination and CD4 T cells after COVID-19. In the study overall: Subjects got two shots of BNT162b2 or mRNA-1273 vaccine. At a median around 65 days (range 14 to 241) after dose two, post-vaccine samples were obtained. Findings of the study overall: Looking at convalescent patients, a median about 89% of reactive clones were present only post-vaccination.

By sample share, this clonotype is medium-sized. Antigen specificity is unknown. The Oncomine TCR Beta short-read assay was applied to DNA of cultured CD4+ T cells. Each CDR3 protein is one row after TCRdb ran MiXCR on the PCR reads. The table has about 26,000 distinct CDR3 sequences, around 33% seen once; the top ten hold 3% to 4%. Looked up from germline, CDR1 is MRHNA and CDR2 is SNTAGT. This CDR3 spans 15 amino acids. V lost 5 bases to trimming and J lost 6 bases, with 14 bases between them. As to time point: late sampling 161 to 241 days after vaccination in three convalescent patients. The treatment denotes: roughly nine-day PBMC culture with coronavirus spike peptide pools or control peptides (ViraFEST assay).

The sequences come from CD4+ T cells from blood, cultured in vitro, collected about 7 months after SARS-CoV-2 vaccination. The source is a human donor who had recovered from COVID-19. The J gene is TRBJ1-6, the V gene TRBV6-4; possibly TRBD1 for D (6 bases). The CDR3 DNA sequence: TGTGCCAGCAGTCCGACTGAGGGGGGTAATTCACCCCTCCACTTT. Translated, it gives CASSPTEGGNSPLHF.